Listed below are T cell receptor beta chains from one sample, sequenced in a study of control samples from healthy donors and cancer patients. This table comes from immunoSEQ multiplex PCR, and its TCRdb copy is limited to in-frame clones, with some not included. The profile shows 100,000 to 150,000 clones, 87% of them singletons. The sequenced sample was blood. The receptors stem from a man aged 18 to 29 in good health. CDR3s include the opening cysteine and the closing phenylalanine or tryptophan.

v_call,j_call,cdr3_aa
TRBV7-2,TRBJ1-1,CASSSHTEAFF
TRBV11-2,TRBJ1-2,CASSPGTEPYGYTF
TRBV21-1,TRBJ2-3,CASSKWETSALTDTQYF
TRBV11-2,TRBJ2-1,CASSPRDFGNEQFF
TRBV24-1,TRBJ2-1,CATSVATGTYNEQFF
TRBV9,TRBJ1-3,CASSSQGHTIYF
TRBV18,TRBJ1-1,CASSPISAMNTEAFF
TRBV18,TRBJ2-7,CASSRDLNSYEQYF
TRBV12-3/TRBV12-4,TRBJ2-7,CASRRTGTYEQYF
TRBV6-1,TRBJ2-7,CASSPRYEQYF
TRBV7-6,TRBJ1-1,CASSTPGTGKVSEAFF
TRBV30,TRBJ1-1,CAWKEGLDLLNTEAFF
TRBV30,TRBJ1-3,CAWSVPVISGNTIYF
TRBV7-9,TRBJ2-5,CASSLDGGGTETQYF
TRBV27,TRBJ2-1,CASRVGDYNEQFF
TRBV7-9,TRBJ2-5,CASSFTREAETQYF
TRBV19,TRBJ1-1,CASSLQGGTEAFF
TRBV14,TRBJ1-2,CASSQDWGVPSGYTF
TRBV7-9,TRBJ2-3,CASSLSGTSGDTQYF
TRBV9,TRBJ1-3,CASSVEGGSGNTIYF
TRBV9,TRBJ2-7,CASSVEGQGVYEQYF
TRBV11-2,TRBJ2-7,CASSFRDRNEQYF
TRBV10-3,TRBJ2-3,CAIRLGQGGTDTQYF
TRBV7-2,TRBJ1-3,CASSPPGGANSGNTIYF
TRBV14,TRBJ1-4,CASSQKGDSYNEKLFF
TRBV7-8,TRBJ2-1,CASSSRDRVYNEQFF
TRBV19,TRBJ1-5,CASRSDTTPGGNQPQHF
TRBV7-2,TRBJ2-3,CASSNRGKNTDTQYF
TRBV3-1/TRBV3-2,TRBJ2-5,CASSQGSNVRETQYF
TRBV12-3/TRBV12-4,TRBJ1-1,CASSGSSTEAFF
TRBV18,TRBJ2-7,CASSPQQVRYEQYF
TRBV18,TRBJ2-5,CASSKGSGETQYF
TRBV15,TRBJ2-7,CATSRDTSVKSYEQYF
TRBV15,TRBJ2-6,CATRLRGTGANVLTF
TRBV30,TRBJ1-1,CAWSYTDGEAFF
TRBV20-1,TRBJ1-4,CSARGGEKLFF
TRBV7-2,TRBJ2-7,CASSSEGTSPWYEQYF
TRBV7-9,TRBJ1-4,CASSPRTVALNEKLFF
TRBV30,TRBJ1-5,CAWSSENQPQHF
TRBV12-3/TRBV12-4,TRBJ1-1,CASSQGLGAFF
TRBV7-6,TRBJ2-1,CASSPGRGQGAYNEQFF
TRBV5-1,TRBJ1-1,CASSTPGAGDSKAFF
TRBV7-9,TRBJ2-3,CASSSQKREGNTDTQYF
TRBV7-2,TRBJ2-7,CASSRGGEQYF
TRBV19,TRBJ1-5,CASSIWTGGEPQHF
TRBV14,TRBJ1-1,CASSRFPGLNTEAFF
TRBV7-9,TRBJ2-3,CASSFLLSSTDTQYF
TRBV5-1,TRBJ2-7,CASSLVGDYEQYF
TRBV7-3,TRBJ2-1,CASSPQTSGGFYNEQFF
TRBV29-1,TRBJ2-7,CSVGPGGYEQYF
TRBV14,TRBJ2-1,CASSHFLAGGEQFF
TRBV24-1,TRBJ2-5,CATSDSGLAGGPETQYF
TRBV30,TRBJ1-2,CAWSLGQGGWDGYTF